This T cell receptor (beta chain) was found in a study of cytomegalovirus exposure and HLA in healthy donors. Looking at the study overall: Among the 398 genotyped donors, approximately 81% were placed in the Caucasian-associated ancestry cluster.

The PCR used 60 Vbeta and 13 Jbeta primers. Method: immunoSEQ multiplex PCR; TCRdb's copy keeps in-frame clones and lacks some. Among 55,000 to 85,000 clones, about two thirds were seen once, and the ten largest hold roughly an eighth. CDR1 MNHNY and CDR2 SVGAGI come from the germline V gene (reference sequence). The CDR3 has 16 amino acids. V was clipped by 2 bases and J by 4 bases, with 14 bases between them. J is TRBJ1-4 and V is TRBV6-6, with D possibly matching TRBD1 (6 bases). Sequencing used PBMCs. The clonotype was recovered from a woman in her thirties or forties in good health and CMV-seropositive. The CDR3 here is CASSYGGGPGNEKLFF. In nucleotides, the CDR3 is TGTGCCAGCAGTTACGGGGGGGGGCCGGGTAATGAAAAACTGTTTTTT.